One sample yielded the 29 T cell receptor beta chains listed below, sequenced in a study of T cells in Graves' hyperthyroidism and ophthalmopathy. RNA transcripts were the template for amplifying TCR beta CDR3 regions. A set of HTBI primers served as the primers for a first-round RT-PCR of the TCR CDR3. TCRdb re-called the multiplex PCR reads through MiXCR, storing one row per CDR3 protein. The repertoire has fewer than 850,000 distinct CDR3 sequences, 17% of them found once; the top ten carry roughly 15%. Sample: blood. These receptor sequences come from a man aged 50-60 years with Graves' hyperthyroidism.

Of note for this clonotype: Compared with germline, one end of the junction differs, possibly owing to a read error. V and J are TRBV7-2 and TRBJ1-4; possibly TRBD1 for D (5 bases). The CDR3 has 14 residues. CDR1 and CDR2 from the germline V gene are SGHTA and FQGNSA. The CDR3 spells CASSLWGVGEKLLF. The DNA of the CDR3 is TGTGCCAGCAGCTTATGGGGGGTGGGGGAAAAACTGCTTTTT.

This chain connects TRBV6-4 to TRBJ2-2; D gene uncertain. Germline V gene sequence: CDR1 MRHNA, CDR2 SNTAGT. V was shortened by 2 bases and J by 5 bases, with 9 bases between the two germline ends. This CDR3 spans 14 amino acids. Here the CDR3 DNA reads TGTGCCAGCAGTGACAGTGTTGGGACCGGGGAGCTGTTTTTT. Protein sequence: CASSDSVGTGELFF.

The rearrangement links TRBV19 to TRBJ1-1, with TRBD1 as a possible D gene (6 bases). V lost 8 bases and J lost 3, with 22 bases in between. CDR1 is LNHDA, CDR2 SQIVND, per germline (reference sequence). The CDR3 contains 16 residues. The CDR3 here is CASVNRQVKRDTEAFF. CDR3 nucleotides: TGTGCCAGTGTGAACCGACAGGTCAAAAGGGACACTGAAGCTTTCTTT.

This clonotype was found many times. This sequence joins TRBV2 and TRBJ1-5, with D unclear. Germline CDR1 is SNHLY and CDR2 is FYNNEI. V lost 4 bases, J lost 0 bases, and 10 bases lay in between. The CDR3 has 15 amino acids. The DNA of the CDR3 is TGTGCCAGCAGTGTACTTGATTATAGCAATCAGCCCCAGCATTTT. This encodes CASSVLDYSNQPQHF.

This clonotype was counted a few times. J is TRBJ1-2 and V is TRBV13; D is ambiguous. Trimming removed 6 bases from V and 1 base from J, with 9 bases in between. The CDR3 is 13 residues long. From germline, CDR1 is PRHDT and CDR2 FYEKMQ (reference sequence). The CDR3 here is CASRPTLNYGYTF. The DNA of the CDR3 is TGTGCCAGCAGGCCAACCCTTAACTATGGCTACACCTTC.

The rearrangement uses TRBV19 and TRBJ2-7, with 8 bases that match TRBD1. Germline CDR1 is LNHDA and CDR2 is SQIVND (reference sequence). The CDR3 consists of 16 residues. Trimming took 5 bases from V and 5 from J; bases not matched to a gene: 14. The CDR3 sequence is CASSLVPTGVDNEQYF. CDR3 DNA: TGTGCCAGTAGTTTGGTCCCGACAGGGGTTGACAACGAGCAGTACTTC.

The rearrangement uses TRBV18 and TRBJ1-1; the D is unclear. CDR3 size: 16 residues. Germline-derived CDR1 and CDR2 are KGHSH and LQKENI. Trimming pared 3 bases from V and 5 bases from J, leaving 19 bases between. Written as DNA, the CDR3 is TGTGCCAGCTCACCGGTTAGGAGGGAAGCGGGGACTGAAGCTTTCTTT. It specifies CASSPVRREAGTEAFF.

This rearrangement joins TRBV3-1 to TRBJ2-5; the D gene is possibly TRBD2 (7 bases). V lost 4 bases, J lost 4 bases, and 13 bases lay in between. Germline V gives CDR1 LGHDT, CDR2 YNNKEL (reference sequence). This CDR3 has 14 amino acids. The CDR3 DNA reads TGTGCCAGCAGCCTAACAGGGAGGGTAGAGACCCAGTACTTC. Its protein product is CASSLTGRVETQYF.

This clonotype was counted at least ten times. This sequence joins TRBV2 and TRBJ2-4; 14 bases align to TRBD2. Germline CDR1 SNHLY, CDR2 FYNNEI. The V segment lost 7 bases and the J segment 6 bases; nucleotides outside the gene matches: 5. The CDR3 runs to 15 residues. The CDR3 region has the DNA TGTGCCAGCACTTTGACTAGCGGGAGGGGAAACATTCAGTACTTC. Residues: CASTLTSGRGNIQYF.

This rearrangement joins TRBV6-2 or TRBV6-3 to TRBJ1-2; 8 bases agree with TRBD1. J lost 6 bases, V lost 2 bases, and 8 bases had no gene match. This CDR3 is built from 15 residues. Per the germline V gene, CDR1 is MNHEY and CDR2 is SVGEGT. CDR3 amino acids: CASSYASPGGHGYTF. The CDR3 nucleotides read TGTGCCAGCAGTTACGCTTCCCCAGGGGGCCATGGCTACACCTTC.

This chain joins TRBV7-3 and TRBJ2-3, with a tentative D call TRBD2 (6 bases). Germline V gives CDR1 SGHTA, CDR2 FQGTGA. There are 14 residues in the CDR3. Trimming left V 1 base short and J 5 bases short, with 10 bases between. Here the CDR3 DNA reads TGTGCCAGCAGCTTAATCGGGGGTGGAGATACGCAGTATTTT. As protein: CASSLIGGGDTQYF.

The CDR3 region is CASSFNGQPQHF. The CDR3 DNA sequence: TGTGCCAGCAGCTTTAATGGTCAGCCCCAGCATTTT. The chain carries TRBV5-6 and TRBJ1-5, with D unclear. There are 12 residues in the CDR3. The V gene's germline CDR1 is SGHDT and CDR2 YYEEEE. The V and J ends lost 2 bases and 6 bases respectively, with 6 bases between them. Full variable domain (rest looked up from reference TRBV5-6 and TRBJ1-5): DAGVTQSPTHLIKTRGQQVTLRCSPKSGHDTVSWYQQALGQGPQFIFQYYEEEERQRGNFPDRFSGHQFPNYSSELNVNALLLGDSALYLCASSFNGQPQHFGDGTRLSIL.

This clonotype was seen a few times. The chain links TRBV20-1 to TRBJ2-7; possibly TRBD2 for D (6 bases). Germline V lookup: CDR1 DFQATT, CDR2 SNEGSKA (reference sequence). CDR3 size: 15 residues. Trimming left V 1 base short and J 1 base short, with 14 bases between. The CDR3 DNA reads TGCAGTGCTAGAGCCACCGGGACTGATTCCTACGAGCAGTACTTC. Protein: CSARATGTDSYEQYF.

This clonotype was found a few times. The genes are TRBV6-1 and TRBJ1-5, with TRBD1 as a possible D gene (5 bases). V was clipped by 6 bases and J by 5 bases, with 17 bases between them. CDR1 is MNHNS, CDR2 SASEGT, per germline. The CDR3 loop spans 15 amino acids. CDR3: CASRLRGEWYQPQHF. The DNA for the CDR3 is TGTGCCAGCAGATTACGGGGCGAGTGGTATCAGCCCCAGCATTTT.

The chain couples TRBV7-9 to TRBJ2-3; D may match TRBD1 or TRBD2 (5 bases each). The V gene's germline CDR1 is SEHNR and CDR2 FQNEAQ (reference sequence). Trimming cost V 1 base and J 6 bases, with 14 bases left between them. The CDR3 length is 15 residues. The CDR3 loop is CASSLVGDGEDTQYF. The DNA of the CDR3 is TGTGCCAGCAGCTTAGTGGGGGACGGTGAGGATACGCAGTATTTT.

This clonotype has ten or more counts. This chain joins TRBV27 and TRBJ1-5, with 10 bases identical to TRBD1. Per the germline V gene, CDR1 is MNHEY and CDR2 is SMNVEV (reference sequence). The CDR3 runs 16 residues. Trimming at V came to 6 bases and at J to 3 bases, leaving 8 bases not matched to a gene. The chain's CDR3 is CASSAQGQGINQPQHF. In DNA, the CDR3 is TGTGCCAGCAGCGCCCAGGGACAGGGGATCAATCAGCCCCAGCATTTT.

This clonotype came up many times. The CDR3 region is CASRLADNPYEQYF. In nucleotides, the CDR3 is TGTGCCAGCAGACTAGCAGACAACCCCTACGAGCAGTACTTC. V gene TRBV27 combines with J gene TRBJ2-7, with TRBD2 as a possible D gene (6 bases). CDR3 length: 14 amino acids. V was clipped by 6 bases and J by 2 bases, with 14 bases between them. The germline V gene encodes CDR1 MNHEY and CDR2 SMNVEV (reference sequence).

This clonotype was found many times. This CDR3 reads CASSYQTGGETQYF. The CDR3 DNA reads TGTGCCAGCAGTTACCAGACAGGGGGGGAGACCCAGTACTTC. The V call is TRBV6-5, the J call TRBJ2-5, with 9 positions matching TRBD1. CDR1 MNHEY and CDR2 SVGAGI come from the germline V gene. The CDR3 has 14 amino acids. V lost 2 bases and J lost 5; bases outside the gene matches: 3.

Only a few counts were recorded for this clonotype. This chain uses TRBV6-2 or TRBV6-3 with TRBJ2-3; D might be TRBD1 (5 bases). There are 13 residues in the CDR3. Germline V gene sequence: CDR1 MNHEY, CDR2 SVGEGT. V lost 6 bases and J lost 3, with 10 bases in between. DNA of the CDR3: TGTGCCAGCAGACTCAGACAGACAGATACGCAGTATTTT. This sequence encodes CASRLRQTDTQYF.

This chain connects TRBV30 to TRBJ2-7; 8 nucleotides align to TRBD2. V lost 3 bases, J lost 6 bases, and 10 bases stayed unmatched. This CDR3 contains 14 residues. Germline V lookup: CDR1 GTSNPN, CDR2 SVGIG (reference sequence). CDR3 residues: CAWRAGGGFFEQYF. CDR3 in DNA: TGTGCCTGGAGAGCCGGGGGGGGTTTCTTCGAGCAGTACTTC.

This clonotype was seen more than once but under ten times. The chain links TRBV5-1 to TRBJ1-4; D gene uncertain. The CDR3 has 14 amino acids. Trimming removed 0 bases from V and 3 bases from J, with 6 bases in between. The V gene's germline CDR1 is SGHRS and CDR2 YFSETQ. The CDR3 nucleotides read TGCGCCAGCAGCTTGGACACCTCTAATGAAAAACTGTTTTTT. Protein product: CASSLDTSNEKLFF. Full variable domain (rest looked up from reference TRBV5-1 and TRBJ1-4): KAGVTQTPRYLIKTRGQQVTLSCSPISGHRSVSWYQQTPGQGLQFLFEYFSETQRNKGNFPGRFSGRQFSNSRSEMNVSTLELGDSALYLCASSLDTSNEKLFFGSGTQLSVL.

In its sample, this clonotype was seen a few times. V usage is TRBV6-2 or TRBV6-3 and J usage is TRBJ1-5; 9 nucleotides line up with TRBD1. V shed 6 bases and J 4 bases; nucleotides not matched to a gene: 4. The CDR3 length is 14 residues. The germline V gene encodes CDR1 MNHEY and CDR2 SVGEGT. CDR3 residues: CASSRDRENQPQHF. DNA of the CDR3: TGTGCCAGCAGCCGGGACAGGGAAAATCAGCCCCAGCATTTT.

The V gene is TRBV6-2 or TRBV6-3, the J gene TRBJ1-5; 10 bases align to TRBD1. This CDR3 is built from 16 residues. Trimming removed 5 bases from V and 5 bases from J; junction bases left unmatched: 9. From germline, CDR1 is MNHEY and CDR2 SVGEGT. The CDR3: CASSTRDRGHHQPQHF. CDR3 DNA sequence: TGTGCCAGCAGTACGCGGGACAGGGGACACCATCAGCCCCAGCATTTT.

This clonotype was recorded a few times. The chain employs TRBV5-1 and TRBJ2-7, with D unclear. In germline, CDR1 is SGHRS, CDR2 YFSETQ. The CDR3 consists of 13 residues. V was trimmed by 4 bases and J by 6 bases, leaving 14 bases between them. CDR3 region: CASSPEGPLEQYF. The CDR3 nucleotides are TGCGCCAGCAGCCCCGAAGGGCCACTCGAGCAGTACTTC.

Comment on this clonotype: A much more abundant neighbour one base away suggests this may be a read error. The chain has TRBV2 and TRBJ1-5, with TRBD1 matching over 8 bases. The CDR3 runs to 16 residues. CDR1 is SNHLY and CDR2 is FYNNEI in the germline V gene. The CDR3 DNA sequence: TGTGCCGGCAGTTTTCAGGGGGCGGAAAGCAATCAGCCCCAGCATTTT. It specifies CAGSFQGAESNQPQHF.

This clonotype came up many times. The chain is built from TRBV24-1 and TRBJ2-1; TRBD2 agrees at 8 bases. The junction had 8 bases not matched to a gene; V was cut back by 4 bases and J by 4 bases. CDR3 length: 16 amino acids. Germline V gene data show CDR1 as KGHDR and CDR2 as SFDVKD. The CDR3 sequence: CATSEPGLAKYNEQFF. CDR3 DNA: TGTGCCACCAGTGAACCAGGACTAGCTAAGTACAATGAGCAGTTCTTC.

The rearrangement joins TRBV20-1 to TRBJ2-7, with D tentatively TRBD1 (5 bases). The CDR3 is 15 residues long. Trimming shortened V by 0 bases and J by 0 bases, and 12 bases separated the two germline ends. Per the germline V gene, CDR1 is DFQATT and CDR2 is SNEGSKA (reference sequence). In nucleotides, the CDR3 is TGCAGTGCTAGAGACCGACAGCTGAGCTCCTACGAGCAGTACTTC. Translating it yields CSARDRQLSSYEQYF.

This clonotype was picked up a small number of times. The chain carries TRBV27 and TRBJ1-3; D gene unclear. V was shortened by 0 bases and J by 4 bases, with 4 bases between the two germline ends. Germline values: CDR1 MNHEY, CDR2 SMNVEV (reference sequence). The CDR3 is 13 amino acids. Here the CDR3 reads CASSLSIGNTIYF. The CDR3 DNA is TGTGCCAGCAGTTTATCGATAGGAAACACCATATATTTT.

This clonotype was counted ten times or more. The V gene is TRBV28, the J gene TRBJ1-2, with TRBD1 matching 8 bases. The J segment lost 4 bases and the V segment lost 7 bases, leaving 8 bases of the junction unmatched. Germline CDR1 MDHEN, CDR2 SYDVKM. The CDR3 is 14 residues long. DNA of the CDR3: TGTGCCAGCACCTTCAGGACAGGGTTCTATGGCTACACCTTC. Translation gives CASTFRTGFYGYTF.